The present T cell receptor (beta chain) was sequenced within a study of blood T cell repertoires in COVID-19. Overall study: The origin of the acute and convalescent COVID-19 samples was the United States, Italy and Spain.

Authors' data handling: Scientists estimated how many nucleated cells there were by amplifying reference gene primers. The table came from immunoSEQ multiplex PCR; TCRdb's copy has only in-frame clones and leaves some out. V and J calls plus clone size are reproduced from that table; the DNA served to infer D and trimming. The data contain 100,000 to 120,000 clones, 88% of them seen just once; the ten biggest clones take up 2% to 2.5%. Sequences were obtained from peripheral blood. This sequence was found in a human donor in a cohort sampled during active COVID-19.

The CDR3 protein is CASSLADNSYEQYF. In nucleotides, the CDR3 is TGCGCCAGCAGCTTGGCGGACAACTCCTACGAGCAGTACTTC. The chain joins TRBV5-1 to TRBJ2-7; a weak D match, TRBD1 (5 bases). Germline V gene lookup returns CDR1 SGHRS and CDR2 YFSETQ. The V gene lost 0 bases and the J gene lost 0 bases, with 7 bases spanning the gap. The CDR3 covers 14 residues.